This TCR beta chain comes out of a study of cytomegalovirus exposure and HLA in healthy donors. Study-wide results and limits: A prior analysis recorded that most TCR beta V segments were productive about 87% or about 30% of the time. Later analysis suggested links between common viral pathogens and several top significant clusters.

PCR used 60 Vbeta primers and 13 Jbeta primers. Assay: immunoSEQ multiplex PCR; the TCRdb copy retains only in-frame clones and omits some. Of roughly 160,000 clones in the sample, around 80% were seen once. This clone was recorded only once. What it binds is not known. The V and J ends lost 0 bases and 1 base, in that order; junction bases with no gene match: 5. The CDR3 has 16 amino acids. Germline CDR1 reads LNHNV; CDR2 reads YYDKDF (reference sequence). The genes are TRBV15 and TRBJ2-5; 7 positions match TRBD2. The sequencing sample was made of PBMCs. This sequence originates from a middle-aged woman in good health and CMV-seropositive. The CDR3, as DNA: TGTGCCACCAGCAGAGATAGGGCTAGCGGCCAAGAGACCCAGTACTTC. Residues: CATSRDRASGQETQYF.